These T cell receptor beta chains were read from a single sample in a study of blood T cell repertoires in COVID-19. Data came from immunoSEQ multiplex PCR; TCRdb stores just in-frame clones and leaves some out. Of tens of thousands of clones listed, 75% to 90% were seen once; the top ten hold 9.5% to 12%. The material sequenced was peripheral blood. These receptors were collected from a human donor in a cohort sampled during active COVID-19. The CDR3 runs from the conserved cysteine through the conserved F or W. Each record gives: clone size, J gene, D gene, V gene, CDR3 protein, CDR3 DNA. The D gene is left open where the match is weak. Rows may omit the clone size; those that give it use once, few, many or a size class.

>.|TRBJ2-1|.|TRBV12-3/TRBV12-4
CASSISAGEQFF
TGTGCCAGCAGTATTAGCGCGGGTGAGCAGTTCTTC
>.|TRBJ1-6|TRBD1|TRBV10-1
CASSRDRASPSPPSNYNSPLHF
TGCGCCAGCAGTCGCGACAGGGCATCCCCCTCCCCCCCTAGTAACTATAATTCACCCCTCCACTTT
>.|TRBJ2-1|TRBD2|TRBV19
CASSTTAGVSYNEQFF
TGTGCCAGTAGTACCACAGCGGGAGTGTCCTACAATGAGCAGTTCTTC
>.|TRBJ1-6|.|TRBV11-2
CASSSRSSPLHF
TGTGCCAGCAGCTCGCGATCTTCACCCCTCCACTTT
>.|TRBJ2-3|.|TRBV9
CASSVGGADTDTQYF
TGTGCCAGCAGCGTAGGGGGCGCAGACACAGATACGCAGTATTTT
>.|TRBJ2-5|.|TRBV5-4
CASSLPDSQETQYF
TGTGCCAGCAGCTTACCGGACAGCCAAGAGACCCAGTACTTC
>.|TRBJ2-6|.|TRBV5-1
CASSLSGQSTIAGANVLTF
TGCGCCAGCAGCTTGTCCGGACAGTCCACAATAGCTGGGGCCAACGTCCTGACTTTC
>few|TRBJ2-1|.|TRBV24-1
CATSDLRTLSYNEQFF
TGTGCCACCAGTGATTTGCGGACTCTCTCCTACAATGAGCAGTTCTTC
>.|TRBJ2-7|TRBD1|TRBV5-1
CASSVSPGQGAEQYF
TGCGCCAGCAGCGTCTCACCGGGACAGGGAGCCGAGCAGTACTTC
>.|TRBJ1-6|TRBD1|TRBV6-1
CASSDPGQGHSPLHF
TGTGCCAGCAGTGATCCGGGACAGGGGCATTCACCCCTCCACTTT
>.|TRBJ2-7|TRBD2|TRBV9
CASSLGLAGEGSYEQYF
TGTGCCAGCAGCTTGGGACTAGCGGGAGAGGGCTCCTACGAGCAGTACTTC
>.|TRBJ2-1|TRBD2|TRBV7-2
CASSSLTSGSGEQFF
TGTGCCAGCAGCTCGTTGACTAGCGGGAGCGGTGAGCAGTTCTTC
>.|TRBJ1-4|TRBD1|TRBV4-1
CASSQGQGIGDEKLFF
TGCGCCAGCAGCCAGGGACAGGGGATTGGTGATGAAAAACTGTTTTTT
>.|TRBJ1-1|TRBD1|TRBV2
CASHTGVGTEAFF
TGTGCCAGCCATACAGGGGTGGGGACTGAAGCTTTCTTT
>.|TRBJ1-1|TRBD1|TRBV3-1/TRBV3-2
CASSRGTGGTEAFF
TGTGCCAGCAGCCGCGGGACAGGGGGCACTGAAGCTTTCTTT
>.|TRBJ2-3|TRBD1|TRBV18
CASSYRGADTQYF
TGTGCCAGCTCGTACAGGGGTGCAGATACGCAGTATTTT
>.|TRBJ2-2|.|TRBV24-1
CATSDSRVGELFF
TGTGCCACCAGTGATTCCCGGGTCGGGGAGCTGTTTTTT
>few|TRBJ2-5|.|TRBV6-5
CASSYFGAQYF
TGTGCCAGCAGTTACTTCGGGGCCCAGTACTTC
>.|TRBJ2-1|TRBD2|TRBV10-3
CAISESSGRHNEQFF
TGTGCCATCAGTGAGTCTAGCGGGCGGCACAATGAGCAGTTCTTC
>.|TRBJ2-3|.|TRBV19
CASSITGSTSTDTQYF
TGTGCCAGTAGTATTACCGGGAGTACAAGCACAGATACGCAGTATTTT
>.|TRBJ2-3|.|TRBV5-1
CASSFIQGTDTQYF
TGCGCCAGCAGCTTCATTCAGGGCACAGATACGCAGTATTTT
>.|TRBJ2-3|TRBD1|TRBV7-2
CASSSGQGAGTQYF
TGTGCCAGCAGCTCTGGACAGGGGGCGGGTACGCAGTATTTT
>.|TRBJ2-5|TRBD1|TRBV9
CASSVGGQTPSQETQYF
TGTGCCAGCAGCGTAGGGGGACAGACACCCAGCCAAGAGACCCAGTACTTC
>.|TRBJ2-2|TRBD1|TRBV7-9
CASSARPGQGERTGELFF
TGTGCCAGCAGCGCAAGACCGGGACAGGGGGAGCGAACCGGGGAGCTGTTTTTT
>.|TRBJ1-5|.|TRBV7-2
CASSLAGGPAQPQHF
TGTGCCAGCAGCTTAGCGGGGGGGCCGGCTCAGCCCCAGCATTTT
>.|TRBJ1-1|.|TRBV3-1/TRBV3-2
CASSPRVREDTEAFF
TGTGCCAGCAGCCCCCGGGTCAGGGAAGACACTGAAGCTTTCTTT
>.|TRBJ2-3|.|TRBV19
CASSMVGATDTQYF
TGTGCCAGTAGTATGGTGGGGGCAACAGATACGCAGTATTTT
>.|TRBJ2-5|TRBD1|TRBV3-1/TRBV3-2
CASSQDQGDETQYF
TGTGCCAGCAGCCAAGATCAGGGGGATGAGACCCAGTACTTC
>.|TRBJ2-5|.|TRBV18
CASSPYRDRETQYF
TGTGCCAGCTCACCATACAGGGATAGAGAGACCCAGTACTTC
>.|TRBJ1-5|.|TRBV19
CASSIGVGVYSNQPQHF
TGTGCCAGTAGTATAGGGGTCGGAGTTTATAGCAATCAGCCCCAGCATTTT
>.|TRBJ2-7|TRBD2|TRBV7-9
CASSSGLAGEGTYEQYF
TGTGCCAGCAGCTCCGGACTAGCGGGGGAAGGTACCTACGAGCAGTACTTC
>.|TRBJ2-5|TRBD2|TRBV29-1
CSVLGGRETQYF
TGCAGCGTGTTGGGGGGGAGAGAGACCCAGTACTTC
>.|TRBJ2-5|.|TRBV5-1
CASSVGGLMVETQYF
TGCGCCAGCAGCGTTGGGGGACTGATGGTGGAGACCCAGTACTTC
>once|TRBJ1-4|TRBD1|TRBV28
CASSFPGQGDEKLFF
TGTGCCAGCAGTTTTCCCGGACAGGGGGATGAAAAACTGTTTTTT
>.|TRBJ2-1|TRBD1|TRBV27
CASGRRQGFYNEQFF
TGTGCCAGCGGGAGACGACAGGGATTCTACAATGAGCAGTTCTTC
>.|TRBJ2-5|TRBD2|TRBV7-7
CASSRGLAGGRGETQYF
TGTGCTAGCAGCCGGGGACTAGCGGGAGGTCGGGGGGAGACCCAGTACTTC
>.|TRBJ2-7|.|TRBV6-5
CASSPTSNEQYF
TGTGCCAGCAGTCCCACTAGCAACGAGCAGTACTTC
>.|TRBJ2-1|TRBD2|TRBV5-1
CASRVAGNNEQFF
TGCGCCAGCAGGGTAGCGGGTAACAATGAGCAGTTCTTC
>few|TRBJ2-3|.|TRBV4-3
CASSQETRGGADTQYF
TGCGCCAGCAGCCAAGAGACGAGGGGGGGGGCAGATACGCAGTATTTT
>.|TRBJ1-2|TRBD1|TRBV4-1
CASSRTPGQGAYGYTF
TGCGCCAGCAGCCGGACGCCGGGACAGGGGGCCTATGGCTACACCTTC
>.|TRBJ2-2|.|TRBV9
CASSSTSGNTGELFF
TGTGCCAGCAGCTCCACAAGTGGGAACACCGGGGAGCTGTTTTTT
>.|TRBJ2-7|TRBD1|TRBV5-1
CASSLGLQGTPYEQYF
TGCGCCAGCAGCTTGGGACTACAGGGGACCCCCTACGAGCAGTACTTC
>.|TRBJ1-1|TRBD1|TRBV19
CASSMGQMNTEAFF
TGTGCCAGTAGTATGGGACAGATGAACACTGAAGCTTTCTTT
>.|TRBJ1-5|TRBD1|TRBV2
CASSARTGGPQPQHF
TGTGCCAGCAGTGCGAGGACAGGGGGTCCTCAGCCCCAGCATTTT
>.|TRBJ1-4|.|TRBV11-2
CASSLRQITTNEKLFF
TGTGCCAGCAGCTTACGACAGATCACAACTAATGAAAAACTGTTTTTT
>.|TRBJ1-2|TRBD1|TRBV5-6
CASSLVFGQGYGYTF
TGTGCCAGCAGCTTGGTGTTTGGACAGGGCTATGGCTACACCTTC
>.|TRBJ1-2|TRBD1|TRBV9
CASDRTGDNYGYTF
TGTGCCAGCGACCGGACAGGGGACAACTATGGCTACACCTTC